A selection of T cell receptor beta chains follows, all from one sample in a study of blood T cell repertoires in COVID-19. TCRdb's copy holds only in-frame clones and misses some; the assay was immunoSEQ multiplex PCR. The sample consists of some 270,000 clones, around 81% of them appearing once. The sample taken for sequencing was PBMCs or T cells enriched from blood (not recorded which). The receptors derive from a man aged 45-65 years who had recovered from COVID-19. The CDR3 runs from the conserved cysteine through the conserved F or W. A D gene is named only where the DNA matches it firmly. Expanded clones are given a class, and other clones once, few, many or no size at all.

CDR3 | DNA | size | D | J | V
CASSLGTANSPLHF | TGTGCCAGCAGTTTAGGGACAGCCAATTCACCCCTCCACTTT | NA | TRBD1 | TRBJ1-6 | TRBV28
CASSLDGLGEETQYF | TGTGCCAGCAGCTTAGATGGGTTAGGGGAAGAGACCCAGTACTTC | few | NA | TRBJ2-5 | TRBV11-2
CASSLTGMNTEAFF | TGTGCCAGCAGCCTGACAGGTATGAACACTGAAGCTTTCTTT | NA | NA | TRBJ1-1 | TRBV7-2
CASSIDRAGESPLHF | TGTGCCAGTAGTATAGATCGGGCAGGGGAGTCACCCCTCCACTTT | NA | NA | TRBJ1-6 | TRBV19
CASSNPGQATGNTIYF | TGCGCCAGCAGCAACCCGGGACAGGCGACAGGAAACACCATATATTTT | NA | TRBD1 | TRBJ1-3 | TRBV4-1
CASRPRGNYEQYF | TGTGCCAGTAGACCAAGGGGCAACTACGAGCAGTACTTC | NA | NA | TRBJ2-7 | TRBV19
CASKMSSGRYNEQFF | TGTGCCAGTAAGATGTCTAGCGGTCGCTACAATGAGCAGTTCTTC | NA | TRBD2 | TRBJ2-1 | TRBV19
CAIKGSGQGPNQPQHF | TGTGCCATCAAGGGTTCGGGACAGGGGCCCAATCAGCCCCAGCATTTT | few | TRBD1 | TRBJ1-5 | TRBV10-3
CASSPRQGLYNEQFF | TGCGCCAGCAGCCCGAGACAGGGGTTGTACAATGAGCAGTTCTTC | NA | TRBD1 | TRBJ2-1 | TRBV5-1
CASSKQGYEQYF | TGTGCCAGCAGCAAACAGGGTTACGAGCAGTACTTC | NA | NA | TRBJ2-7 | TRBV12-3/TRBV12-4